A single sample is the source of the 20 T cell receptor beta chains below, sequenced in a study of shared clonotypes between healthy human individuals. Repertoires were generated with immunoSEQ multiplex PCR, while TCRdb's copy carries only in-frame clones and drops some. The top ten clones hold about 0.13% of a sample with a few million clones, more than 80% of them seen once. Sequenced: naive CD4+ T cells sorted from blood. As for subset: CD45RA+ positively selected. The receptors derive from a man aged 18 to 30 in good health.

The chain combines TRBV25-1 with TRBJ2-3; D gene uncertain. Germline-derived CDR1 and CDR2 are MGHDK and SYGVNS. CDR3 length: 15 residues. Trimming shortened V by 5 bases and J by 1 base, and 13 bases separated the two germline ends. CDR3 region: CASSSWSGGTDTQYF. The CDR3 nucleotides read TGTGCCAGCAGTAGCTGGTCTGGGGGCACAGATACGCAGTATTTT.

V gene TRBV11-2 combines with J gene TRBJ2-1, with D uncertain. Germline assignment: CDR1 SGHAT and CDR2 FQNNGV. This CDR3 spans 14 amino acids. Trimming stripped 0 bases from V and 3 bases from J, with 6 bases between. The CDR3 sequence is CASSLDSFYNEQFF. For the CDR3, the DNA is TGTGCCAGCAGCTTAGATTCCTTCTACAATGAGCAGTTCTTC.

This sequence joins TRBV15 and TRBJ1-4; D remains ambiguous. The V end was cut by 1 base, the J end by 0 bases, with 3 bases between. The CDR3 covers 14 residues. Germline values: CDR1 LNHNV, CDR2 YYDKDF (reference sequence). The CDR3 region is CATSRGTTNEKLFF. The CDR3 DNA sequence: TGTGCCACCAGCAGAGGAACAACTAATGAAAAACTGTTTTTT.

V usage is TRBV7-9 and J usage is TRBJ2-7; D is possibly TRBD2 (5 bases). Germline loops: CDR1 SEHNR, CDR2 FQNEAQ (reference sequence). V dropped 5 bases and J dropped 0 bases, with 14 bases sitting between them. The CDR3 runs to 15 residues. The CDR3, as DNA: TGTGCCAGCAGCCCCGGCACGGGGAACTCCTACGAGCAGTACTTC. The encoded protein is CASSPGTGNSYEQYF.

V gene TRBV5-1 combines with J gene TRBJ2-7, with D possibly being TRBD1 (5 bases). V was trimmed by 5 bases and J by 0 bases, leaving 12 bases between them. This CDR3 is 14 amino acids long. Germline loops: CDR1 SGHRS, CDR2 YFSETQ. The CDR3 sequence is CASRYQDTSYEQYF. The CDR3 bases are TGCGCCAGCAGGTATCAGGACACCTCCTACGAGCAGTACTTC.

The chain carries TRBV6-1 and TRBJ1-5; D is ambiguous. V dropped 0 bases and J dropped 3 bases, with 9 bases sitting between them. Germline-derived CDR1 and CDR2 are MNHNS and SASEGT. The CDR3 sequence is 15 residues long. For the CDR3, the DNA is TGTGCCAGCAGTGAAGCGAGTCGGAACAATCAGCCCCAGCATTTT. Translation: CASSEASRNNQPQHF.

This chain connects TRBV27 to TRBJ2-4, with 7 bases identical to TRBD2. V was pared by 6 bases and J by 0 bases, with 8 bases of the junction left unmatched. This CDR3 spans 16 amino acids. In germline, CDR1 is MNHEY, CDR2 SMNVEV (reference sequence). The CDR3 DNA is TGTGCCAGCAGAAGAAATGGGGGGGTAGCCAAAAACATTCAGTACTTC. Its protein is CASRRNGGVAKNIQYF.

This clone was recorded once. The gene calls are TRBV18 and TRBJ2-1; D is unresolved. V shed 4 bases and J shed 6 bases, with 13 bases lying between them. This CDR3 comprises 14 residues. Germline V gene sequence: CDR1 KGHSH, CDR2 LQKENI. This CDR3 is CASSRALDRNEQFF. CDR3 nucleotide sequence: TGTGCCAGCTCACGGGCCTTAGACCGCAATGAGCAGTTCTTC.

J is TRBJ1-4 and V is TRBV9; no reliable D call. Germline loops: CDR1 SGDLS, CDR2 YYNGEE. The V end lost 3 bases, the J end lost 13 bases, and 10 bases lay between the germline ends. The CDR3 consists of 11 residues. CDR3 in DNA: TGTGCCAGCAGCGGGGGTAGCCTACTGTTTTTT. It yields the protein CASSGGSLLFF.

The chain links TRBV9 to TRBJ2-3; 7 positions agree with TRBD2. Trimming cost V 3 bases and J 3 bases; bases outside gene matches: 7. Germline CDR1 reads SGDLS; CDR2 reads YYNGEE. The CDR3 has 15 amino acids. This CDR3 is CASSESGLFTDTQYF. DNA of the CDR3: TGTGCCAGCAGCGAATCGGGACTATTTACAGATACGCAGTATTTT.

The chain has TRBV11-2 and TRBJ2-1, with D maybe TRBD2 (6 bases). Germline V gene sequence: CDR1 SGHAT, CDR2 FQNNGV. Trimming took 5 bases from V and 5 from J, leaving 16 bases between them. The length of the CDR3 is 15 residues. DNA of the CDR3: TGTGCCAGCAGCGGCGGGACTCTCAGAAACAATGAGCAGTTCTTC. Translated: CASSGGTLRNNEQFF.

V usage is TRBV7-8 and J usage is TRBJ2-7; maybe TRBD1 (5 bases). This CDR3 is built from 15 residues. Germline V gives CDR1 SGHVS, CDR2 FQNEAQ. Trimming left V 0 bases short and J 3 bases short, with 12 bases between. CDR3 coding DNA: TGTGCCAGCAGCTTAGCGTTTCAACAGGACTACGAGCAGTACTTC. Translated, it gives CASSLAFQQDYEQYF.

The chain recombines TRBV6-5 with TRBJ2-1, with 14 bases aligning to TRBD2. Germline trimming cut 6 bases from V and 9 bases from J; bases unmatched to any gene: 4. CDR3 size: 14 residues. From germline, CDR1 is MNHEY and CDR2 SVGAGI. The CDR3 reads CASSPGTSGGEQFF. CDR3 in DNA: TGTGCCAGCAGCCCCGGGACTAGCGGGGGTGAGCAGTTCTTC.

The V and J genes are TRBV5-1 and TRBJ1-6; 8 bases map to TRBD1. V lost 0 bases to trimming and J lost 8 bases; unmatched junction nucleotides: 4. The CDR3 is 15 amino acids. Germline loops: CDR1 SGHRS, CDR2 YFSETQ. The CDR3 sequence: CASSLAGQVYSPLHF. The CDR3 nucleotides are TGCGCCAGCAGCTTGGCGGGACAGGTGTATTCACCCCTCCACTTT.

V gene TRBV29-1 combines with J gene TRBJ2-3; D is undetermined. V was shortened by 8 bases and J by 4 bases, with 10 bases between the two germline ends. Per the germline V gene, CDR1 is SQVTM and CDR2 is ANQGSEA. The CDR3 runs 11 residues. The CDR3 region has the DNA TGCAGCTTTCGGGCCCCAGATACGCAGTATTTT. It encodes CSFRAPDTQYF.

About this clone itself: Sequence at one end of the junction differs from germline and may be a read error. CDR3: CASTLVMGYQETQYF. The DNA of the CDR3 is TGTGCCAGCACCTTAGTGATGGGATACCAAGAGACCCAGTACTTC. The rearrangement joins TRBV7-9 to TRBJ2-5, with D unresolved. The CDR3 runs to 15 residues. Germline CDR1 reads SEHNR; CDR2 reads FQNEAQ (reference sequence).

V is TRBV9 and J is TRBJ2-7; D may correspond to TRBD1 or TRBD2 (5 bases each). Germline loops: CDR1 SGDLS, CDR2 YYNGEE. This CDR3 is 13 amino acids long. V shed 3 bases and J shed 0 bases, with 7 bases lying between them. The CDR3 DNA is TGTGCCAGCAGCGGGGACCACTCCTACGAGCAGTACTTC. Translating gives CASSGDHSYEQYF.

In this sample, this clone turned up a few times. The genes are TRBV29-1 and TRBJ1-5; 8 bases are shared with TRBD1. Germline CDR1 and CDR2: SQVTM and ANQGSEA. The V and J ends lost 4 bases and 6 bases, in that order; junction bases with no gene match: 5. The CDR3 spans 13 residues. The CDR3 loop is CSVAAGGGQPQHF. The CDR3 DNA sequence: TGCAGCGTTGCGGCAGGGGGCGGTCAGCCCCAGCATTTT.

The gene calls are TRBV10-1 and TRBJ2-7; D is undetermined. V lost 0 bases to trimming and J lost 5 bases, with 11 bases between them. There are 14 residues in the CDR3. CDR1 and CDR2 (germline): WNHNN, SYGVQD (reference sequence). This CDR3 reads CASSESKKGNEQYF. DNA for the CDR3: TGCGCCAGCAGTGAGTCGAAAAAGGGTAACGAGCAGTACTTC.

This clone appeared a single time. Other DNA sequences in the sample encode the same CDR3. The chain uses TRBV6-5 and TRBJ1-1, with 7 bases aligning to TRBD1. Germline trimming cut 0 bases from V and 4 bases from J; bases unmatched to any gene: 5. This CDR3 spans 15 amino acids. Germline V CDR1 and CDR2: MNHEY, SVGAGI. Here the CDR3 DNA reads TGTGCCAGCAGTTACTCCAGACAGGGTCGCACTGAAGCTTTCTTT. As protein: CASSYSRQGRTEAFF.